The 32 T cell receptor beta chains below come from one sample, sequenced in a study of cytomegalovirus exposure and HLA in healthy donors. The PCR contained 60 Vbeta and 13 Jbeta primers. Sequencing was performed with immunoSEQ multiplex PCR; in TCRdb, only in-frame clones are kept and a portion is missing. The sample lists some 170,000 clones; over 70% were seen once. The sequenced sample was PBMCs. The source of these receptors is a man younger than 40 in good health and CMV-seronegative.

The rearrangement links TRBV7-9 to TRBJ1-1; possibly TRBD1 for D (5 bases). The CDR3 is made up of 13 amino acids. V dropped 5 bases and J dropped 5 bases, with 12 bases sitting between them. Germline V gene data show CDR1 as SEHNR and CDR2 as FQNEAQ (reference sequence). The CDR3 DNA sequence: TGTGCCAGCAGCCCCCCTGGGGGGACTGAAGCTTTCTTT. This translates into CASSPPGGTEAFF.

The V gene is TRBV27, the J gene TRBJ2-7; 7 bases agree with TRBD2. Unmatched junction bases numbered 3, after V lost 2 bases and J lost 2 bases. This CDR3 region has 14 residues. In germline, CDR1 is MNHEY, CDR2 SMNVEV (reference sequence). CDR3 residues: CASSLHSGPYEQYF. The CDR3 nucleotides are TGTGCCAGCAGTTTACATAGCGGGCCCTACGAGCAGTACTTC.

This chain links TRBV11-3 with TRBJ1-2, with no clear D. Germline CDR1 and CDR2: SGHNT and YENEEA. V lost 10 bases, J lost 3 bases, and 12 bases lay in between. CDR3 length: 12 amino acids. DNA of the CDR3: TGTGCCACCTTCCCAGTTCACTATGGCTACACCTTC. This codes for CATFPVHYGYTF.

This sequence joins TRBV19 and TRBJ1-1; a possible D gene is TRBD1 (5 bases). This CDR3 contains 13 residues. Looked up from germline, CDR1 is LNHDA and CDR2 is SQIVND (reference sequence). V was clipped by 7 bases and J by 1 base, with 10 bases between them. CDR3 DNA: TGTGCCAGTACTGTGACAGAGAACACTGAAGCTTTCTTT. It encodes CASTVTENTEAFF.

J is TRBJ2-7 and V is TRBV29-1; tentatively, D is TRBD1 (5 bases). Trimming took 4 bases from V and 1 from J, leaving 17 bases between them. CDR1 and CDR2 from the germline V gene are SQVTM and ANQGSEA. The CDR3 consists of 15 residues. CDR3 residues: CSVVTGPTRSYEQYF. The CDR3 DNA reads as TGCAGCGTTGTAACAGGACCCACACGGTCCTACGAGCAGTACTTC.

V and J are TRBV7-8 and TRBJ1-2; TRBD1 is a possible D gene (6 bases). CDR3 length: 15 amino acids. Looked up from germline, CDR1 is SGHVS and CDR2 is FQNEAQ. Trimming shortened V by 5 bases and J by 0 bases, and 13 bases separated the two germline ends. In DNA form, the CDR3 reads TGTGCCAGCAGCCTACAGGGAATGGCTAACTATGGCTACACCTTC. The encoded protein is CASSLQGMANYGYTF.

V is TRBV5-1 and J is TRBJ2-5; no firm D call. Germline loops: CDR1 SGHRS, CDR2 YFSETQ. The CDR3 runs 11 residues. The V end was cut by 0 bases, the J end by 11 bases, with 8 bases between. The CDR3 DNA reads TGCGCCAGCAGCTTGGCCGGTGAGCAGTACTTC. Its translation is CASSLAGEQYF.

The J gene is TRBJ2-1, the V gene TRBV15, with 11 bases lining up with TRBD2. The CDR3 loop spans 17 amino acids. Germline CDR1 and CDR2: LNHNV and YYDKDF (reference sequence). Germline trimming cut 1 base from V and 7 bases from J; bases unmatched to any gene: 9. The CDR3 is CATSRALVSGGGNEQFF. CDR3 nucleotides: TGTGCCACCAGCAGAGCTCTGGTTAGCGGGGGGGGGAATGAGCAGTTCTTC.

This clone was counted once. The CDR3 sequence: CASSPEDSGANVLTF. DNA for the CDR3: TGTGCCAGCAGCCCAGAGGACTCTGGGGCCAACGTCCTGACTTTC. The rearrangement uses TRBV6-1 and TRBJ2-6, with unresolved D. This CDR3 spans 15 amino acids. Germline V gene lookup returns CDR1 MNHNS and CDR2 SASEGT. V was clipped by 6 bases and J by 0 bases, with 9 bases between them.

The chain is built from TRBV6-5 and TRBJ1-1; 7 bases are shared with TRBD1. Germline CDR1 MNHEY, CDR2 SVGAGI. This CDR3 spans 14 amino acids. Germline trimming cut 8 bases from V and 3 bases from J; bases unmatched to any gene: 9. The CDR3 DNA is TGTGCCAGCGGAGTTAGGGGGCGCGACACTGAAGCTTTCTTT. This gives the protein CASGVRGRDTEAFF.

CDR3 in amino acids: CASSLGAGGRPEQYF. CDR3 sequence (DNA): TGTGCCAGCAGCCTCGGGGCCGGGGGGAGGCCCGAGCAGTACTTC. This rearrangement joins TRBV27 to TRBJ2-7, with 7 bases aligning to TRBD2. V shed 6 bases, J shed 6 bases, and the junction held 14 bases outside the gene matches. The CDR3 covers 15 residues. Per germline, CDR1 MNHEY and CDR2 SMNVEV (reference sequence).

The chain uses TRBV6-4 and TRBJ2-3; no clear D gene. V dropped 6 bases and J dropped 1 base, with 8 bases sitting between them. Germline loops: CDR1 MRHNA, CDR2 SNTAGT. The CDR3 contains 13 residues. The CDR3 DNA reads TGTGCCAGCAGCACTGGTGGCACAGATACGCAGTATTTT. Its translation is CASSTGGTDTQYF.

The gene calls are TRBV30 and TRBJ1-5; 9 bases are a match to TRBD1. CDR1 and CDR2 (germline): GTSNPN, SVGIG (reference sequence). V dropped 5 bases and J dropped 7; count of bases not matched to a gene: 6. The CDR3 loop spans 13 amino acids. The chain's CDR3 is CAWSTGGSQPQHF. The CDR3 DNA reads as TGTGCCTGGTCCACAGGGGGCAGCCAGCCCCAGCATTTT.

As for this clone: At one end, the junction sequence differs from germline, possibly due to a read error. This chain joins TRBV7-9 and TRBJ2-7; possibly TRBD1 for D (5 bases). The CDR3 consists of 14 residues. Germline V gene data show CDR1 as SEHNR and CDR2 as FQNEAQ (reference sequence). CDR3 sequence: CASSLAGVSYEQYF. In DNA form, the CDR3 reads TGTGCCAGCAGCTTAGCAGGGGTCTCCTATGAGCAGTACTTC. The entire variable domain, with the rest obtained from reference TRBV7-9 and TRBJ2-7, is as follows: DTGVSQNPRHKITKRGQNVTFRCDPISEHNRLYWYRQTLGQGPEFLTYFQNEAQLEKSRLLSDRFSAERPKGSFSTLEIQRTEQGDSAMYLCASSLAGVSYEQYFGPGTRLTVT.

V and J are TRBV28 and TRBJ2-1; 12 bases are shared with TRBD2. The junction had 9 bases not matched to a gene; V was cut back by 8 bases and J by 4 bases. The V gene's germline CDR1 is MDHEN and CDR2 SYDVKM. The CDR3 loop spans 16 amino acids. CDR3 protein: CASAHPTSGGYNEQFF. The CDR3 DNA reads TGTGCCAGCGCTCACCCCACTAGCGGGGGGTACAATGAGCAGTTCTTC.

The V gene is TRBV27, the J gene TRBJ2-3; D perhaps matches TRBD2 (6 bases). The V end lost 3 bases, the J end lost 3 bases, and 22 bases lay between the germline ends. This CDR3 comprises 18 residues. Germline V gene lookup returns CDR1 MNHEY and CDR2 SMNVEV (reference sequence). CDR3 DNA: TGTGCCAGCAGTTTTAAACCTCGGACGGGGGTCGGAACAGATACGCAGTATTTT. It encodes CASSFKPRTGVGTDTQYF.

This rearrangement joins TRBV6-1 to TRBJ2-1; perhaps TRBD1 as D (6 bases). The CDR3 runs 16 residues. Germline values: CDR1 MNHNS, CDR2 SASEGT. The V end was cut by 1 base, the J end by 6 bases, with 16 bases between. CDR3 loop: CASSEVISRGSNEQFF. CDR3 coding DNA: TGTGCCAGCAGTGAAGTTATAAGCAGGGGAAGCAATGAGCAGTTCTTC.

CDR3: CASSGAGQGDNEQFF. The CDR3 DNA is TGCGCCAGCAGCGGAGCGGGACAGGGGGACAATGAGCAGTTCTTC. The V and J genes are TRBV5-1 and TRBJ2-1; 11 bases fit TRBD1. Per the germline V gene, CDR1 is SGHRS and CDR2 is YFSETQ. This CDR3 comprises 15 residues. V lost 4 bases and J lost 5; bases outside the gene matches: 5.

This chain links TRBV7-8 with TRBJ1-4; D not certain. Trimming removed 2 bases from V and 7 bases from J, with 11 bases in between. Germline lookup yields CDR1 SGHVS and CDR2 FQNEAQ. The CDR3 extends over 14 amino acids. CDR3 nucleotide sequence: TGTGCCAGCAGCTTATCAGTCCGGGGTGAAAAACTGTTTTTT. Translation: CASSLSVRGEKLFF.

CDR3 residues: CASTLLLPGLAGGNEQFF. CDR3 bases: TGTGCCAGCACCCTACTACTCCCGGGACTAGCGGGAGGCAATGAGCAGTTCTTC. The chain uses TRBV2 and TRBJ2-1, with 15 bases identical to TRBD2. The V segment lost 7 bases and the J segment 6 bases; nucleotides outside the gene matches: 13. The CDR3 has 18 residues. The germline V gene has CDR1 SNHLY and CDR2 FYNNEI.

The rearrangement joins TRBV6-6 to TRBJ1-1; D is perhaps TRBD1 (6 bases). The V gene lost 3 bases and the J gene lost 2 bases, with 13 bases spanning the gap. Per germline, CDR1 MNHNY and CDR2 SVGAGI (reference sequence). The CDR3 contains 15 residues. The CDR3 nucleotides read TGTGCCAGCAGTTATTGGGGGGGCCGTAACACTGAAGCTTTCTTT. Protein product: CASSYWGGRNTEAFF.

The V call is TRBV28, the J call TRBJ2-7; a weak D match, TRBD2 (6 bases). This CDR3 comprises 14 residues. Germline V gene data show CDR1 as MDHEN and CDR2 as SYDVKM. V dropped 7 bases and J dropped 3 bases, with 16 bases sitting between them. The CDR3 sequence is CASKPAGGDYEQYF. The CDR3, as DNA: TGTGCCAGCAAGCCCGCCGGAGGGGACTACGAGCAGTACTTC.

This chain connects TRBV5-6 to TRBJ1-2; 8 bases align to TRBD1. Germline loops: CDR1 SGHDT, CDR2 YYEEEE. The CDR3 extends over 14 amino acids. The trim removed 4 bases at V and 4 bases at J, leaving 6 bases unmatched. CDR3 amino acids: CASSLLDRAYGYTF. DNA for the CDR3: TGTGCCAGCAGCCTTTTGGACAGGGCCTATGGCTACACCTTC. Together with reference TRBV5-6 and TRBJ1-2, the CDR3 gives the full variable domain: DAGVTQSPTHLIKTRGQQVTLRCSPKSGHDTVSWYQQALGQGPQFIFQYYEEEERQRGNFPDRFSGHQFPNYSSELNVNALLLGDSALYLCASSLLDRAYGYTFGSGTRLTVV.

The gene calls are TRBV7-2 and TRBJ1-4, with 7 bases fitting TRBD1. Germline CDR1 and CDR2: SGHTA and FQGNSA. This CDR3 has 15 amino acids. Trimming removed 1 base from V and 9 bases from J; junction bases left unmatched: 8. CDR3 coding DNA: TGTGCCAGCAGCTTAGAGAGGGGGCTTCTCCAAAAACTGTTTTTT. Protein sequence: CASSLERGLLQKLFF.

V gene TRBV9 combines with J gene TRBJ2-2; weak D call: TRBD2 (5 bases). Trimming shortened V by 6 bases and J by 5 bases, and 11 bases separated the two germline ends. Germline CDR1 is SGDLS and CDR2 is YYNGEE. This CDR3 contains 13 residues. For the CDR3, the DNA is TGTGCCAGCAAGGGCGGGCGGACCGGGGAGCTGTTTTTT. It codes for CASKGGRTGELFF.

The sample holds a few counts of this clone. V and J are TRBV6-5 and TRBJ1-4, with D maybe TRBD1 (6 bases). The germline V and J ends were trimmed by 4 bases and 8 bases, with 11 bases remaining between them. This CDR3 contains 13 residues. The germline gives CDR1 MNHEY, CDR2 SVGAGI. CDR3 DNA sequence: TGTGCCAGCAGTTCTCAGGGGATAGAAAAACTGTTTTTT. Translating it yields CASSSQGIEKLFF.

The chain has TRBV5-1 and TRBJ2-7; TRBD1 matches 9 bases. CDR3 size: 16 residues. Looked up from germline, CDR1 is SGHRS and CDR2 is YFSETQ. The V and J ends lost 2 bases and 3 bases, in that order; junction bases with no gene match: 9. The CDR3 sequence is CASSLSPGTGSYEQYF. In DNA form, the CDR3 reads TGCGCCAGCAGCTTATCCCCCGGGACAGGGAGCTACGAGCAGTACTTC.

The chain joins TRBV5-4 to TRBJ2-1, with 15 positions matching TRBD2. The V and J ends lost 1 base and 9 bases, in that order; junction bases with no gene match: 8. Germline V gene sequence: CDR1 SGHNT, CDR2 YYREEE (reference sequence). The CDR3 runs to 17 residues. The CDR3 sequence: CASSLPGLAGGRGEQFF. The CDR3 bases are TGTGCCAGCAGCTTGCCGGGACTAGCGGGAGGACGGGGTGAGCAGTTCTTC.

This chain joins TRBV14 and TRBJ1-2; 8 bases are shared with TRBD1. Trimming cost V 3 bases and J 5 bases; bases outside gene matches: 5. CDR1 is SGHDN, CDR2 FVKESK, per germline. The CDR3 runs to 14 residues. The CDR3 DNA sequence: TGTGCCAGCAGCCACTGGGACAGGCCTTATGGCTACACCTTC. Translating it yields CASSHWDRPYGYTF.

This clone was found a few times. The chain recombines TRBV2 with TRBJ2-4; TRBD1 matches at 7 bases. The CDR3 is 13 amino acids. Germline trimming cut 7 bases from V and 1 base from J; bases unmatched to any gene: 1. CDR1 and CDR2 from the germline V gene are SNHLY and FYNNEI. The CDR3 reads CASTQGAKNIQYF. The DNA for the CDR3 is TGTGCCAGCACACAGGGGGCCAAAAACATTCAGTACTTC.

The chain employs TRBV5-1 and TRBJ2-7; a weak D match, TRBD1 (6 bases). There are 14 residues in the CDR3. Between the trimmed V and J ends, which lost 1 base and 5 bases, there was a span of 13 bases. Germline V lookup: CDR1 SGHRS, CDR2 YFSETQ. CDR3: CASSLRFTGNEQYF. The DNA of the CDR3 is TGCGCCAGCAGCTTGCGATTCACAGGGAACGAGCAGTACTTC.

The genes are TRBV27 and TRBJ1-1; TRBD1 matches 7 bases. This CDR3 has 15 residues. Germline CDR1 MNHEY, CDR2 SMNVEV (reference sequence). The trim removed 6 bases at V and 1 base at J, leaving 8 bases unmatched. CDR3 nucleotide sequence: TGTGCCAGCAGGACAGGGAAAAGGTGGAACACTGAAGCTTTCTTT. Its translation: CASRTGKRWNTEAFF.